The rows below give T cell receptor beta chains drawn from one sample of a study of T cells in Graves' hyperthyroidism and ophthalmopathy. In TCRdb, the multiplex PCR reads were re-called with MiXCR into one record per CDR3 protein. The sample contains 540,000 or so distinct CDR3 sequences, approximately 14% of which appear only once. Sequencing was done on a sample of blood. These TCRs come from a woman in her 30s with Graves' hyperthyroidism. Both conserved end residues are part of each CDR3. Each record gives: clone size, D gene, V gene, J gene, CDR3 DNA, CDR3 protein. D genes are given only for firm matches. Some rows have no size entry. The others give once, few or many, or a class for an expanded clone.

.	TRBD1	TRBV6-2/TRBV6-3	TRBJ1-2	TGTGCCAGCAGCCCCAGGGGGACAGGGAATGGCTACACCTTC	CASSPRGTGNGYTF
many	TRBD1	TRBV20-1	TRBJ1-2	TGCAGTGCTAGAGATGAAGAGGGGGCGCTGGGCTACACCTTC	CSARDEEGALGYTF
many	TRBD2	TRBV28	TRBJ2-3	TGTGCCAGCCAGACTAGCGGGAGAACGCAGTATTTT	CASQTSGRTQYF
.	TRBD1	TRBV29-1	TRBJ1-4	TGCAGCGTTGAAGGGGGGACAGGAGGGTCAACTAATGAAAAACTGTTTTTT	CSVEGGTGGSTNEKLFF
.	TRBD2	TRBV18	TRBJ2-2	TGTGCCAGCACTCAGCGGGAGCTTCGCACCGAGGAGCTGTTTTTT	CASTQRELRTEELFF
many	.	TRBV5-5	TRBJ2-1	TGTGCCAGCAGCAAAATAAGGAGCTCCTACAATGAGCAGTTCTTC	CASSKIRSSYNEQFF
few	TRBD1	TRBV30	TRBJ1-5	TGTGCCTGGGGGACAGGGGGCAATCAGCCCCAGCATTTT	CAWGTGGNQPQHF
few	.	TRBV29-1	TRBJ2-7	TGCAGCGTTGTGTACCCGAGCTCCTACGAGCAGTACTTC	CSVVYPSSYEQYF
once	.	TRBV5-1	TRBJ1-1	TGCGCCAGCAGCTACACCGGGAACGCTGAAGCTTTCTTT	CASSYTGNAEAFF
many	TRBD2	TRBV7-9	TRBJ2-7	TGTGCCAGCAGCTTAGTACTAGCGGGAGTCGCCTACGAGCAGTACTTC	CASSLVLAGVAYEQYF
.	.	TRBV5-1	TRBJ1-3	TGCGCCAGCAAGACAGGTGCGGACGGAAACACCATATATTTT	CASKTGADGNTIYF
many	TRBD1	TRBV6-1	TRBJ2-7	TGTGCCAGCAGTCCCGACAGGGGGGTTACCTACGAGCAGTACTTC	CASSPDRGVTYEQYF
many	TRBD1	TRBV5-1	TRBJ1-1	TGCGCCAGCAGTGGGACAGGACCGAACACTGAAGCTTTCTTT	CASSGTGPNTEAFF
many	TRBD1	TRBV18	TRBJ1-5	TGTGCCAGCTCCCGGGGGGAGGGACAGCAGCCCCAGCATTTT	CASSRGEGQQPQHF
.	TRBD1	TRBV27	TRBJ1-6	TGTGCCAGCCGACAGGGGGGTAATCCACCCCTCCACTTT	CASRQGGNPPLHF
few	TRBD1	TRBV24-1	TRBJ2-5	TGTGCCACCAGTGGCGCGGACAGGTTGCAAGAGACCCAGTACTTC	CATSGADRLQETQYF